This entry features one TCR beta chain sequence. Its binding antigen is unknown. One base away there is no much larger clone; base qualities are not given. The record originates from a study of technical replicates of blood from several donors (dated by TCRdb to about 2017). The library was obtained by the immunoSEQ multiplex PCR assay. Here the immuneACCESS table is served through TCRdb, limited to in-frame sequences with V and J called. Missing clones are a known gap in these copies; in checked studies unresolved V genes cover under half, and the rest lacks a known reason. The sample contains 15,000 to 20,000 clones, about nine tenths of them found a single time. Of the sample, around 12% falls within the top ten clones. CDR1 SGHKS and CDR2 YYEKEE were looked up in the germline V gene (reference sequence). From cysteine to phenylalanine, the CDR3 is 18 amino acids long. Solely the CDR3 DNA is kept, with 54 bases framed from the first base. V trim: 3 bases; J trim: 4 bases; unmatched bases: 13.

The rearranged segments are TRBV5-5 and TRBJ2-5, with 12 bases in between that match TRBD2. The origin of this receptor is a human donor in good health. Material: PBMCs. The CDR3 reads CASSSGLAGPVFGETQYF. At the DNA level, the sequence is TGTGCCAGCAGCTCGGGACTAGCGGGCCCAGTGTTCGGAGAGACCCAGTACTTC.